This passage covers 19 T cell receptor beta chains from one sample sequenced in a study of CD8 T cells in Susac syndrome. Reverse transcription of roughly 0.45 to 1 ug RNA used random hexamers. TCRdb reanalysed the immunoSEQ multiplex PCR reads using MiXCR and keeps one entry per CDR3 protein. Of 150,000 to 200,000 distinct CDR3 sequences in the sample, 93% were seen once. Sequences were obtained from CD4+ T cells from PBMCs. The receptors were sampled from a human donor in good health.

This chain connects TRBV18 to TRBJ1-2, with D hard to call. This CDR3 comprises 15 residues. The germline V gene encodes CDR1 KGHSH and CDR2 LQKENI. The V and J ends lost 2 bases and 3 bases respectively, with 13 bases between them. The CDR3 nucleotides are TGTGCCAGCTCACCATCTACGGATTCGGACTATGGCTACACCTTC. Translated: CASSPSTDSDYGYTF.

The V call is TRBV3-1, the J call TRBJ1-6; 9 bases align to TRBD1. Per the germline V gene, CDR1 is LGHDT and CDR2 is YNNKEL (reference sequence). The CDR3 runs to 13 residues. V shed 4 bases and J 9 bases; nucleotides not matched to a gene: 1. CDR3 DNA: TGTGCCAGCAGCCTGGACAGGGGTTCACCCCTCCACTTT. This encodes CASSLDRGSPLHF.

CDR3 region: CASSPGKVWGANVLTF. In DNA form, the CDR3 reads TGTGCCAGCAGCCCTGGGAAAGTGTGGGGGGCCAACGTCCTGACTTTC. V gene TRBV3-1 combines with J gene TRBJ2-6; D ambiguous. The length of the CDR3 is 16 residues. V lost 4 bases to trimming and J lost 4 bases, with 14 bases between them. The germline V gene encodes CDR1 LGHDT and CDR2 YNNKEL (reference sequence).

This rearrangement joins TRBV29-1 to TRBJ1-1, with D perhaps TRBD1 (5 bases). CDR1 and CDR2 from the germline V gene are SQVTM and ANQGSEA. The CDR3 is 13 residues long. Trimming left V 4 bases short and J 0 bases short, with 9 bases between. The CDR3 DNA follows: TGCAGCGTTGTGGGACGGATGAACACTGAAGCTTTCTTT. This gives the protein CSVVGRMNTEAFF.

Only one count was recorded for this clonotype. The V and J genes are TRBV6-5 and TRBJ2-3; 8 nucleotides line up with TRBD1. There are 12 residues in the CDR3. The germline CDR1 and CDR2 sequences are MNHEY and SVGAGI. After removal of 5 bases from V and 11 bases from J, the junction contained 6 bases not matched to a gene. As DNA, the CDR3 is TGTGCCAGCAGTCGTATCGGGACAGGGCAGTATTTT. This translates into CASSRIGTGQYF.

The genes are TRBV7-4 and TRBJ2-7; D gene unclear. V was cut by 7 bases and J by 6 bases, with 7 bases left in between. CDR3 size: 10 residues. Germline lookup yields CDR1 SGHVT and CDR2 SQSDAQ. The CDR3: CASTAVEQYF. DNA of the CDR3: TGTGCCAGCACCGCGGTCGAGCAGTACTTC.

V usage is TRBV3-1 and J usage is TRBJ2-1; weak D call: TRBD2 (6 bases). V shed 4 bases and J shed 10 bases, with 14 bases lying between them. There are 13 residues in the CDR3. The germline gives CDR1 LGHDT, CDR2 YNNKEL (reference sequence). The CDR3 DNA reads as TGTGCCAGCAGCCCGCCCGGGGCGGGGGAGCAGTTCTTC. It yields the protein CASSPPGAGEQFF.

The chain combines TRBV7-3 with TRBJ2-5; D gene ambiguous. Germline CDR1 and CDR2: SGHTA and FQGTGA. The CDR3 runs 16 residues. V lost 1 base and J lost 1, with 13 bases in between. CDR3 amino acids: CASSLNVALGQETQYF. DNA for the CDR3: TGTGCCAGCAGCTTAAACGTGGCCCTGGGCCAAGAGACCCAGTACTTC.

This chain links TRBV19 with TRBJ1-1, with D possibly being TRBD1 (6 bases). The CDR3 consists of 13 residues. Trimming left V 8 bases short and J 3 bases short, with 13 bases between. Germline V gene lookup returns CDR1 LNHDA and CDR2 SQIVND (reference sequence). The CDR3 DNA reads TGTGCCAGTGCACAGGGAACCGACACTGAAGCTTTCTTT. Its translation: CASAQGTDTEAFF.

CDR3 nucleotide sequence: TGTGCCAGCAGTGAAGCAGGGTATCGAGAAAAACTGTTTTTT. Protein sequence: CASSEAGYREKLFF. The V call is TRBV2, the J call TRBJ1-4; no clear D. Germline lookup yields CDR1 SNHLY and CDR2 FYNNEI. The CDR3 sequence is 14 residues long. Trimming took off 0 bases at V and 8 bases at J, with 10 bases between the two ends.

This chain links TRBV5-1 with TRBJ2-7; a weak D match, TRBD2 (5 bases). Germline V CDR1 and CDR2: SGHRS, YFSETQ. Between the trimmed V and J ends, which lost 4 bases and 6 bases, there was a span of 14 bases. CDR3 length: 13 residues. The CDR3 coding sequence is TGCGCCAGCAGCGTACAAGGGAGCCGCGAGCAGTACTTC. Translated: CASSVQGSREQYF.

This rearrangement joins TRBV20-1 to TRBJ1-1, with 9 bases lining up with TRBD1. Trimming removed 5 bases from V and 8 bases from J; junction bases left unmatched: 15. The CDR3 has 15 amino acids. CDR1 is DFQATT, CDR2 SNEGSKA, per germline (reference sequence). CDR3 nucleotides: TGCAGTGCTCTTCAATCGGGACAGGGATTCTCGGAAGCTTTCTTT. Translated: CSALQSGQGFSEAFF.

The gene calls are TRBV6-5 and TRBJ1-1; maybe TRBD1 (5 bases). The CDR3 has 15 amino acids. Trimming removed 0 bases at V and 0 bases at J, with 8 bases between. The germline CDR1 and CDR2 sequences are MNHEY and SVGAGI. CDR3 region: CASSYSWTLNTEAFF. CDR3 sequence (DNA): TGTGCCAGCAGTTACTCGTGGACACTGAACACTGAAGCTTTCTTT.

The J gene is TRBJ2-5, the V gene TRBV5-1, with a weak D call TRBD2 (5 bases). V gave up 2 bases and J gave up 5 bases, with 13 bases separating them. Germline CDR1 reads SGHRS; CDR2 reads YFSETQ. The CDR3 spans 14 residues. Written as DNA, the CDR3 is TGCGCCAGCAGCTTAATAGTCGGAGGCGAGACCCAGTACTTC. Translation: CASSLIVGGETQYF.

CDR3 DNA: TGTGCCAGCTCACCGGCAATCGGGGAGCTGTTTTTT. Translation: CASSPAIGELFF. The rearrangement joins TRBV18 to TRBJ2-2; D call uncertain. The CDR3 length is 12 residues. The ends were cut back, 3 bases at V and 7 bases at J, with 6 bases in the middle. Germline CDR1 KGHSH, CDR2 LQKENI.

Only one count was recorded for this clonotype. The chain recombines TRBV7-2 with TRBJ2-3; no definite D call. Trimming removed 5 bases from V and 6 bases from J, with 12 bases in between. CDR1 and CDR2 from the germline V gene are SGHTA and FQGNSA. This CDR3 spans 13 amino acids. CDR3 sequence reads: CASSPMRRDTQYF. The DNA of the CDR3 is TGTGCCAGCAGCCCCATGCGGCGGGATACGCAGTATTTT.

This chain uses TRBV30 with TRBJ1-1, with D perhaps TRBD1 (6 bases). The germline CDR1 and CDR2 sequences are GTSNPN and SVGIG (reference sequence). The germline V and J ends were trimmed by 4 bases and 6 bases, with 18 bases remaining between them. This CDR3 region has 14 residues. CDR3: CAWNTGTGFAEAFF. In DNA form, the CDR3 reads TGTGCCTGGAATACAGGGACCGGCTTCGCTGAAGCTTTCTTT. Complete variable domain (other parts from reference TRBV30 and TRBJ1-1): SQTIHQWPATLVQPVGSPLSLECTVEGTSNPNLYWYRQAAGRGLQLLFYSVGIGQISSEVPQNLSASRPQDRQFILSSKKLLLSDSGFYLCAWNTGTGFAEAFFGQGTRLTVV.

The chain carries TRBV20-1 and TRBJ2-4, with D tentatively TRBD2 (6 bases). V was trimmed by 3 bases and J by 8 bases, leaving 8 bases between them. The CDR3 spans 11 residues. From germline, CDR1 is DFQATT and CDR2 SNEGSKA (reference sequence). CDR3 sequence: CSASWGDIQYF. The CDR3 bases are TGCAGTGCTAGTTGGGGGGACATTCAGTACTTC.

This sequence joins TRBV6-1 and TRBJ2-2; D remains ambiguous. Germline CDR1 and CDR2: MNHNS and SASEGT. Trimming stripped 2 bases from V and 3 bases from J, with 10 bases between. There are 15 residues in the CDR3. The CDR3, as DNA: TGTGCCAGCAGTGAAAGGCAGGAGTACACCGGGGAGCTGTTTTTT. It is translated as CASSERQEYTGELFF.